The 9 T cell receptor beta chains below come from one sample, sequenced in a study of blood T cells in healthy people across ages. A second PCR of 7 to 11 cycles used a sample-barcoded 5' primer and a J-beta primer mix. One entry per CDR3 protein, called by TCRdb with MiXCR from the 5' RACE reads. The data show under 750,000 distinct CDR3 sequences, 45% to 55% seen once. Material for sequencing was blood. The receptors here all came from a man at least 80 years old in good health.

This clonotype was detected ten times or more. The rearrangement joins TRBV6-6 to TRBJ2-5; perhaps TRBD2 as D (5 bases). V gave up 4 bases and J gave up 6 bases, with 12 bases separating them. The CDR3 spans 13 residues. Germline-derived CDR1 and CDR2 are MNHNY and SVGAGI (reference sequence). CDR3 sequence (DNA): TGTGCCAGCAGTTCACCGGGGAGTCAGACCCAGTACTTC. Translating it yields CASSSPGSQTQYF.

This chain links TRBV20-1 with TRBJ1-2; D not resolved. The V gene's germline CDR1 is DFQATT and CDR2 SNEGSKA (reference sequence). CDR3 length equals 15 residues. CDR3 DNA: TGCAGGGCTCGTTATCACGGGGAGGTCGGCTATGGCTACACCTTC. It codes for CRARYHGEVGYGYTF.

This clonotype appeared many times. V gene TRBV11-1 combines with J gene TRBJ2-7; 8 nucleotides line up with TRBD2. V lost 3 bases and J lost 2; bases outside the gene matches: 9. CDR1 is SGHAT and CDR2 is FQDESV in the germline V gene (reference sequence). This CDR3 is 16 amino acids long. In nucleotides, the CDR3 is TGTGCCAGCAGCTTTGGGGGTAGCGGGATCCCCTACGAGCAGTACTTC. Translating gives CASSFGGSGIPYEQYF.

This clonotype has more than one count but fewer than ten. V is TRBV5-1 and J is TRBJ2-7, with D perhaps matching TRBD1 (5 bases). The CDR3 extends over 14 amino acids. Germline-derived CDR1 and CDR2 are SGHRS and YFSETQ. With 5 bases removed from V and 0 bases from J, the gap between germline ends came to 12 bases. The chain's CDR3 is CASRWGGSSYEQYF. CDR3 nucleotide sequence: TGCGCCAGCAGGTGGGGCGGTAGCTCCTACGAGCAGTACTTC.

This chain links TRBV7-9 with TRBJ2-3; 9 bases are shared with TRBD2. This CDR3 region has 18 residues. CDR1 is SEHNR and CDR2 is FQNEAQ in the germline V gene (reference sequence). V lost 4 bases to trimming and J lost 0 bases; unmatched junction nucleotides: 11. For the CDR3, the DNA is TGTGCCAGCAGCTCTGAGACTAGCGGAGATTCTAGCACAGATACGCAGTATTTT. As protein: CASSSETSGDSSTDTQYF.

The chain is built from TRBV5-1 and TRBJ2-7; 7 nucleotides align to TRBD2. The DNA end lines up better with TRBJ2-5; the J call may be wrong. Germline lookup yields CDR1 SGHRS and CDR2 YFSETQ. This CDR3 is built from 13 residues. DNA for the CDR3: TGCGCCAGCAGCTCCGGACTAGAAGAGACCCAGTACTTC. It codes for CASSSGLEETQYF.

At least ten counts were recorded for this clonotype. CDR3 bases: TGCGCCAGCAGCTACGACAGTTACTATGGCTACACCTTC. Protein: CASSYDSYYGYTF. This chain uses TRBV5-1 with TRBJ1-2, with D possibly TRBD1 on 5 matching bases. CDR3 length: 13 residues. V dropped 3 bases and J dropped 3 bases, with 9 bases sitting between them. Germline CDR1 SGHRS, CDR2 YFSETQ.

As for this clonotype: A junction boundary mismatches the germline segment, possibly from a read error. The chain combines TRBV4-1 with TRBJ2-5; the match to TRBD2 covers 15 bases. This CDR3 spans 15 amino acids. Germline CDR1 reads MGHRA; CDR2 reads YSYEKL. CDR3 DNA sequence: TGCGTCAGCAGCCAGGGACTAGCGGGGGGAGGGACCCAGTACTTC. It encodes CVSSQGLAGGGTQYF.

A few counts support this clonotype. The chain is built from TRBV5-1 and TRBJ2-7; 10 nucleotides agree with TRBD2. In germline, CDR1 is SGHRS, CDR2 YFSETQ. The CDR3 totals 17 residues. The V and J ends lost 4 bases and 2 bases, in that order; junction bases with no gene match: 12. This CDR3 reads CASSPRGSGGRTYEQYF. The CDR3 bases are TGCGCCAGCAGCCCCCGGGGTAGCGGGGGGCGGACCTACGAGCAGTACTTC.